A single sample gave rise to the 32 T cell receptor beta chains below, sequenced in a study of T cell repertoires in aging, cancer and after chemotherapy. Multiplex touch-down PCR with TRB-A/B primers amplified rearranged V-D-J TRB sequences. TCRdb recomputed calls from the multiplex PCR reads with MiXCR, one row per CDR3 protein. This repertoire shows about 3,000 distinct CDR3 sequences, about 25% found once; its top ten account for roughly 54%. The template was genomic DNA from peripheral blood, not RNA. Sequencing input: blood. These receptors were taken from a human donor with a solid tumor.

This clonotype was observed a handful of times. CDR3 region: CASSEGTGGEPQHF. Here the CDR3 DNA reads TGTGCCAGCAGTGAAGGGACAGGGGGGGAGCCCCAGCATTTT. This chain links TRBV12-3 or TRBV12-4 with TRBJ1-5; 11 nucleotides align to TRBD1. Trimming at V came to 5 bases and at J to 8 bases, leaving 5 bases not matched to a gene. The CDR3 contains 14 residues.

The chain has TRBV20-1 and TRBJ2-5; 7 bases are shared with TRBD1. The germline V gene encodes CDR1 DFQATT and CDR2 SNEGSKA (reference sequence). V shed 1 base and J 2 bases; nucleotides not matched to a gene: 13. CDR3 length: 17 amino acids. The CDR3 loop reads CSARGDRLFVVQETQYF. CDR3 DNA: TGCAGTGCTAGAGGGGACAGACTCTTCGTTGTACAAGAGACCCAGTACTTC.

This clonotype is categorized as medium-sized. The V gene is TRBV30, the J gene TRBJ2-4; D might be TRBD1 or TRBD2, each matching 5 bases. Trimming removed 7 bases at V and 2 bases at J, with 21 bases between. The germline V gene encodes CDR1 GTSNPN and CDR2 SVGIG (reference sequence). The length of the CDR3 is 16 residues. CDR3 loop: CAYSGTQSGPKNIQYF. The CDR3 DNA follows: TGTGCCTACTCCGGGACCCAATCGGGGCCCAAAAACATTCAGTACTTC. Filled out from reference TRBV30 and TRBJ2-4, the complete variable domain reads SQTIHQWPATLVQPVGSPLSLECTVEGTSNPNLYWYRQAAGRGLQLLFYSVGIGQISSEVPQNLSASRPQDRQFILSSKKLLLSDSGFYLCAYSGTQSGPKNIQYFGAGTRLSVL.

The chain has TRBV6-5 and TRBJ2-5, with a tentative D call TRBD1 (6 bases). CDR1 and CDR2 (germline): MNHEY, SVGAGI. The V end was cut by 5 bases, the J end by 2 bases, with 30 bases between. The CDR3 covers 20 residues. Written as DNA, the CDR3 is TGTGCCAGCAGTCTAACAGGAATACAGGGAGTTCTCAGTGGGCAAGAGACCCAGTACTTC. Protein product: CASSLTGIQGVLSGQETQYF.

In its sample, this clonotype was seen a few times. V gene TRBV6-5 combines with J gene TRBJ1-2, with D possibly being TRBD1 (5 bases). Trimming shortened V by 0 bases and J by 3 bases, and 11 bases separated the two germline ends. Germline V gives CDR1 MNHEY, CDR2 SVGAGI. The CDR3 is 15 amino acids. This CDR3 reads CASSYSGVGDYGYTF. The CDR3 DNA reads as TGTGCCAGCAGTTACTCCGGGGTGGGGGACTATGGCTACACCTTC.

The chain uses TRBV30 and TRBJ1-6; a weak D match, TRBD1 (5 bases). This CDR3 has 14 amino acids. Trimming shortened V by 5 bases and J by 6 bases, and 14 bases separated the two germline ends. CDR1 is GTSNPN, CDR2 SVGIG, per germline (reference sequence). CDR3 amino acids: CAWCQGVGNSPLHF. CDR3 nucleotides: TGTGCCTGGTGCCAGGGAGTCGGTAATTCACCCCTCCACTTT.

The J gene is TRBJ1-1, the V gene TRBV27; D call uncertain. V shed 2 bases and J shed 0 bases, with 4 bases lying between them. The CDR3 covers 13 residues. Germline V CDR1 and CDR2: MNHEY, SMNVEV (reference sequence). The CDR3 region has the DNA TGTGCCAGCAGTTTAGCGTTGAACACTGAAGCTTTCTTT. It codes for CASSLALNTEAFF.

This clonotype is medium-sized by share. The V gene is TRBV7-9, the J gene TRBJ2-3; TRBD1 matches 7 bases. Unmatched junction bases numbered 5, after V lost 5 bases and J lost 0 bases. Germline CDR1 and CDR2: SEHNR and FQNEAQ (reference sequence). The CDR3 runs to 15 residues. In nucleotides, the CDR3 is TGTGCCAGCAGCAACAGGGGCGGGAGCACAGATACGCAGTATTTT. It codes for CASSNRGGSTDTQYF.

This clonotype turned up a few times. The CDR3 protein is CASSLDRGPPDTEAFF. The CDR3 DNA follows: TGTGCCAGCAGCTTGGACAGGGGGCCTCCAGACACTGAAGCTTTCTTT. The chain is built from TRBV5-4 and TRBJ1-1; 9 bases match TRBD1. CDR3 length equals 16 residues. Trimming at V came to 0 bases and at J to 3 bases, leaving 6 bases not matched to a gene. Per the germline V gene, CDR1 is SGHNT and CDR2 is YYREEE (reference sequence). The variable domain in full, completed from reference TRBV5-4 and TRBJ1-1, reads ETGVTQSPTHLIKTRGQQVTLRCSSQSGHNTVSWYQQALGQGPQFIFQYYREEENGRGNFPPRFSGLQFPNYSSELNVNALELDDSALYLCASSLDRGPPDTEAFFGQGTRLTVV.

As DNA, the CDR3 is TGCGCCAGCAGCTTGTTGGAGTTCTCCTACGAGCAGTACTTC. Translating gives CASSLLEFSYEQYF. The chain links TRBV5-1 to TRBJ2-7; D unresolved. V lost 1 base, J lost 0 bases, and 8 bases lay in between. The length of the CDR3 is 14 residues. The germline gives CDR1 SGHRS, CDR2 YFSETQ. The full variable domain, with the rest looked up from reference TRBV5-1 and TRBJ2-7, is KAGVTQTPRYLIKTRGQQVTLSCSPISGHRSVSWYQQTPGQGLQFLFEYFSETQRNKGNFPGRFSGRQFSNSRSEMNVSTLELGDSALYLCASSLLEFSYEQYFGPGTRLTVT.

The sample holds a few counts of this clonotype. The chain has TRBV14 and TRBJ1-6, with D uncertain. The CDR3 loop spans 15 amino acids. Germline lookup yields CDR1 SGHDN and CDR2 FVKESK. Trimming took off 4 bases at V and 6 bases at J, with 13 bases between the two ends. CDR3 amino acids: CASSLSFRSNSPLHF. The CDR3 DNA sequence: TGTGCCAGCAGCCTATCTTTCCGCAGTAATTCACCCCTCCACTTT.

The gene calls are TRBV7-2 and TRBJ1-2; D ambiguous. Germline-derived CDR1 and CDR2 are SGHTA and FQGNSA. Trimming left V 2 bases short and J 8 bases short, with 12 bases between. The CDR3 is 13 residues long. The CDR3 region is CASSLPAFWGYTF. CDR3 coding DNA: TGTGCCAGCAGCTTACCAGCCTTTTGGGGCTACACCTTC.

This clonotype is classed as medium-sized. The chain couples TRBV19 to TRBJ1-1, with 8 bases fitting TRBD1. The CDR3 contains 14 residues. V lost 8 bases, J lost 4 bases, and 9 bases stayed unmatched. Per germline, CDR1 LNHDA and CDR2 SQIVND (reference sequence). The CDR3 region has the DNA TGTGCCAGTGGTAAGACAGGGGAGGTCACTGAAGCTTTCTTT. Its protein product is CASGKTGEVTEAFF.

By share, this clonotype ranks as medium-sized. The chain carries TRBV30 and TRBJ1-5; D possibly corresponds to TRBD1 (6 bases). Per germline, CDR1 GTSNPN and CDR2 SVGIG (reference sequence). The CDR3 contains 14 residues. The V gene lost 5 bases and the J gene lost 4 bases, with 15 bases spanning the gap. For the CDR3, the DNA is TGTGCCTGGGGGCGACAGGTTGGTAATCAGCCCCAGCATTTT. As protein: CAWGRQVGNQPQHF.

This sequence joins TRBV20-1 and TRBJ2-1; possible D gene TRBD1, 6 bases. Trimming stripped 4 bases from V and 8 bases from J, with 18 bases between. The CDR3 contains 14 residues. Germline-derived CDR1 and CDR2 are DFQATT and SNEGSKA (reference sequence). CDR3 sequence reads: CSATPPPQGDEQFF. The CDR3 DNA reads as TGCAGTGCTACACCCCCCCCACAGGGAGATGAGCAGTTCTTC.

This clonotype is judged medium-sized. The V gene is TRBV6-5, the J gene TRBJ2-7, with 7 bases lining up with TRBD2. In germline, CDR1 is MNHEY, CDR2 SVGAGI. J gave up 0 bases and V 1 base, and 9 bases lay outside the gene matches. The CDR3 has 17 residues. CDR3 in amino acids: CASSYLPSGDYSYEQYF. CDR3 bases: TGTGCCAGCAGTTACTTGCCCAGCGGGGATTACTCCTACGAGCAGTACTTC.

This clonotype was found a few times. The chain is built from TRBV30 and TRBJ1-4, with D possibly TRBD1 on 5 matching bases. The CDR3 is 13 amino acids. From germline, CDR1 is GTSNPN and CDR2 SVGIG (reference sequence). The germline V and J ends were trimmed by 6 bases and 4 bases, with 12 bases remaining between them. The CDR3 here is CACRGSDNEKLFF. The CDR3 nucleotides are TGTGCCTGCCGGGGGTCGGATAATGAAAAACTGTTTTTT.

V is TRBV5-1 and J is TRBJ1-2; possibly TRBD1 for D (5 bases). Germline V gene sequence: CDR1 SGHRS, CDR2 YFSETQ. The CDR3 extends over 15 amino acids. The germline V and J ends were trimmed by 0 bases and 3 bases, with 12 bases remaining between them. In DNA, the CDR3 is TGCGCCAGCAGCTTGGTGCCCGGGGGAGACTATGGCTACACCTTC. Its protein product is CASSLVPGGDYGYTF.

The V call is TRBV10-3, the J call TRBJ1-2, with 12 bases fitting TRBD1. CDR1 and CDR2 from the germline V gene are ENHRY and SYGVKD. The V gene end was trimmed by 4 bases and the J gene end by 7 bases; junction bases not matched to a gene: 4. The CDR3 is 14 amino acids. The chain's CDR3 is CAISGDRGLSGYTF. The CDR3 DNA reads as TGTGCCATCAGTGGGGACAGGGGGCTTAGTGGCTACACCTTC.

Relative to its sample, this clonotype is medium-sized. The chain joins TRBV12-3 or TRBV12-4 to TRBJ1-6; D is possibly TRBD1 (5 bases). The CDR3 has 14 residues. The V and J ends lost 2 bases and 8 bases respectively, with 10 bases between them. The CDR3 region is CASSLTGGDSPLHF. CDR3 DNA sequence: TGTGCCAGCAGTTTAACGGGGGGGGATTCACCCCTCCACTTT.

J is TRBJ1-4 and V is TRBV28; D gene ambiguous. Germline-derived CDR1 and CDR2 are MDHEN and SYDVKM. The CDR3 spans 13 residues. V lost 7 bases and J 3 bases, leaving 9 bases between the germline ends. The CDR3 spells CASTEPANEKLFF. For the CDR3, the DNA is TGTGCCAGCACGGAACCGGCTAATGAAAAACTGTTTTTT.

This clonotype is classed as medium-sized (0.01 to 0.1%). The chain uses TRBV12-3 or TRBV12-4 and TRBJ2-1; 9 nucleotides agree with TRBD1. Trimming removed 3 bases from V and 7 bases from J; junction bases left unmatched: 7. The CDR3 length is 15 residues. The DNA for the CDR3 is TGTGCCAGCAGTTTCATGACAGGGGGTGGTAATGAGCAGTTCTTC. Translating it yields CASSFMTGGGNEQFF.

The rearrangement links TRBV27 to TRBJ2-7; tentatively, D is TRBD2 (6 bases). Germline V gene sequence: CDR1 MNHEY, CDR2 SMNVEV (reference sequence). The CDR3 totals 16 residues. Trimming removed 1 base from V and 1 base from J, with 14 bases in between. This CDR3 reads CASSLWAGFTSYEQYF. The CDR3, as DNA: TGTGCCAGCAGTTTATGGGCGGGGTTCACTTCCTACGAGCAGTACTTC.

The gene calls are TRBV20-1 and TRBJ2-5, with D possibly being TRBD2 (5 bases). Trimming left V 5 bases short and J 6 bases short, with 16 bases between. The CDR3 has 13 residues. The germline gives CDR1 DFQATT, CDR2 SNEGSKA (reference sequence). CDR3 loop: CSAHPSGEKTQYF. The CDR3 coding sequence is TGCAGTGCTCACCCCAGTGGGGAGAAGACCCAGTACTTC.

The sample holds a few counts of this clonotype. The chain links TRBV20-1 to TRBJ2-7, with 11 bases identical to TRBD2. The CDR3 has 18 residues. Germline trimming cut 0 bases from V and 0 bases from J; bases unmatched to any gene: 10. CDR1 and CDR2 from the germline V gene are DFQATT and SNEGSKA (reference sequence). The CDR3 protein is CSARDHVLAGGTSYEQYF. The CDR3 DNA follows: TGCAGTGCTAGAGATCACGTCTTAGCGGGAGGGACCTCCTACGAGCAGTACTTC.

The chain joins TRBV18 to TRBJ1-2, with TRBD1 identical over 11 bases. Per the germline V gene, CDR1 is KGHSH and CDR2 is LQKENI. J gave up 4 bases and V 4 bases, and 11 bases lay outside the gene matches. This CDR3 has 17 residues. The CDR3 protein is CASSLSGTGGNSYGYTF. The DNA for the CDR3 is TGTGCCAGCTCACTGTCCGGGACAGGGGGAAACAGCTATGGCTACACCTTC.

This clonotype is labeled as large (0.1 to 1%). V and J are TRBV29-1 and TRBJ2-2, with 8 bases matching TRBD2. CDR3 length: 13 residues. The V gene's germline CDR1 is SQVTM and CDR2 ANQGSEA. V shed 6 bases, J shed 6 bases, and the junction held 6 bases outside the gene matches. CDR3 sequence reads: CSVRSGSAGELFF. In DNA form, the CDR3 reads TGCAGCGTCCGGAGCGGGAGTGCCGGGGAGCTGTTTTTT.

This clonotype counts as medium-sized. The chain carries TRBV18 and TRBJ2-5; TRBD2 agrees at 8 bases. Trimming removed 0 bases from V and 5 bases from J; junction bases left unmatched: 5. The CDR3 totals 15 residues. Per the germline V gene, CDR1 is KGHSH and CDR2 is LQKENI. Here the CDR3 DNA reads TGTGCCAGCTCACCACCGACTAGCGTCCAGGAGACCCAGTACTTC. This translates into CASSPPTSVQETQYF.

This chain links TRBV28 with TRBJ1-6; 8 nucleotides match TRBD1. The CDR3 runs 17 residues. From germline, CDR1 is MDHEN and CDR2 SYDVKM. With V trimmed by 6 bases and J by 7 bases, 14 bases remained unmatched. In DNA form, the CDR3 reads TGTGCCAGCAGGACACTGACAGGGGTAGGCTTCAATTCACCCCTCCACTTT. Protein product: CASRTLTGVGFNSPLHF.

On this clonotype: The junction differs from germline at one of its ends, possibly a read error. The chain carries TRBV4-2 and TRBJ2-7; 8 bases map to TRBD1. CDR3 size: 16 residues. CDR1 is LGHNA, CDR2 YNFKEQ, per germline. CDR3 protein: CASSQDSGGTAYEQYF. The CDR3 DNA reads TGCGCCAGCAGCCAAGATTCAGGGGGCACCGCCTACGAGCAGTACTTC.

This clonotype was counted only a few times. The chain is built from TRBV7-9 and TRBJ1-4; possible D gene TRBD1, 6 bases. CDR3 length: 14 residues. The germline V gene has CDR1 SEHNR and CDR2 FQNEAQ (reference sequence). Between the trimmed V and J ends, which lost 4 bases and 4 bases, there was a span of 10 bases. In DNA form, the CDR3 reads TGTGCCAGCAGCTCCCAACAGGGTAATGAAAAACTGTTTTTT. It codes for CASSSQQGNEKLFF.

This clonotype has only a few counts. The chain combines TRBV5-6 with TRBJ1-1; D gene uncertain. CDR3 size: 13 residues. Germline CDR1 is SGHDT and CDR2 is YYEEEE. V gave up 4 bases and J gave up 3 bases, with 10 bases separating them. The CDR3 nucleotides read TGTGCCAGCAGCCTGAGCTGGGACACTGAAGCTTTCTTT. Translated: CASSLSWDTEAFF.